This TCR beta chain is from a study of beta chain features in type 1 diabetes. This clone was picked up a small number of times. Antigen: not known. The CDR3 covers 17 residues. Per the germline V gene, CDR1 is SGHTA and CDR2 is FQGNSA. V was trimmed by 1 base and J by 6 bases, leaving 20 bases between them. Expressed TCRB transcripts got sequenced, as all isolated RNA was reverse transcribed. The average output of naive, central memory and regulatory T cell samples was about 3.3 million reads. Using immunoSEQ multiplex PCR, the repertoire was profiled, and TCRdb retains in-frame clones only, with some absent. The sample consists of 250,000 to 300,000 clones, 14% of them appearing once. Via the markers CD45RO/CCR7/CD25/CD127/CD95/CD27, stem cell-like memory, regulatory, central memory and naive CD4+ cells were sorted. Broader study findings: There was a moderate but significant shortening of TCRB CDR3s in all four CD4+ subsets of Type 1 diabetes patients. At VDJ recombination sites, type 1 diabetes patients had fewer insertions and more deleted nucleotides.

Input material: naive CD4+ T cells from blood. The receptor was isolated from a young man with type 1 diabetes. The chain has TRBV7-2 and TRBJ2-3; D is uncertain. CDR3 DNA: TGTGCCAGCAGCTTAGGGGCCGCTGGGTTCCGGTCGGATACGCAGTATTTT. It codes for CASSLGAAGFRSDTQYF.